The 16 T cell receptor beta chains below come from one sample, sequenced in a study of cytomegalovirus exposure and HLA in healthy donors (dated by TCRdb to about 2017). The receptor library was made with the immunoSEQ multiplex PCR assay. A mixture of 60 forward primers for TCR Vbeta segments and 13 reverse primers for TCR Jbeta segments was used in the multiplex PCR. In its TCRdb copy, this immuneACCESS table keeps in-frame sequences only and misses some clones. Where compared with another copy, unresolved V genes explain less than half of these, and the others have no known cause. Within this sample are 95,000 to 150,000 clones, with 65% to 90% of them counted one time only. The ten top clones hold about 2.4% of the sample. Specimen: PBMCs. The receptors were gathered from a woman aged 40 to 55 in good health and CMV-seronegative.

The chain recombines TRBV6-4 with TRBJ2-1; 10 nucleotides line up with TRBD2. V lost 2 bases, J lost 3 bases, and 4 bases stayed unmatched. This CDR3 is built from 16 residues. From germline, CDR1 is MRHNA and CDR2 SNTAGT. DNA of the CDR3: TGTGCCAGCAGTGACGTAGCTAGCGGGGGCTACAATGAGCAGTTCTTC. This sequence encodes CASSDVASGGYNEQFF.

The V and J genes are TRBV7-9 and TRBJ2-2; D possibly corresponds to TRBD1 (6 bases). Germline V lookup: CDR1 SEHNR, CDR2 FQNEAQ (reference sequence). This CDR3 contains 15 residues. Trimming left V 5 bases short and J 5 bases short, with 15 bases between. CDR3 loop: CASSTGQSTTGELFF. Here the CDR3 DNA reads TGTGCCAGCAGCACCGGACAGAGTACGACCGGGGAGCTGTTTTTT.

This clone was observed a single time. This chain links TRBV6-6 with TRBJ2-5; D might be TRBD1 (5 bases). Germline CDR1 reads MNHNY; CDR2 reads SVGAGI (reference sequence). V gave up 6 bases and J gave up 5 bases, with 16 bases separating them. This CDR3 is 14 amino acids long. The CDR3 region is CASRHDSSRETQYF. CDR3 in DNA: TGTGCCAGCAGACACGACAGTTCTCGCGAGACCCAGTACTTC.

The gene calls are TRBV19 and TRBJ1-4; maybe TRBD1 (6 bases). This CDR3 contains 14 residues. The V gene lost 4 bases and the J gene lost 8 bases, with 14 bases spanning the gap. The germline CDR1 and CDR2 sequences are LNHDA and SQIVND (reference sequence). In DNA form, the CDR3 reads TGTGCCAGTAGTAGCCGGGGGGCCAGAGAAAAACTGTTTTTT. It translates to CASSSRGAREKLFF.

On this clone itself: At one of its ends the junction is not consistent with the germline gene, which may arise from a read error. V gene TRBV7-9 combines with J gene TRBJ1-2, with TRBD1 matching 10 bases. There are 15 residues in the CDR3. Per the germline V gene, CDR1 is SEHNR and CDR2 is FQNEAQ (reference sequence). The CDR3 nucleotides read TGTTCCAGCAGCTTAGCGGAGACAGGGGGCCATGGCTACACCTTC. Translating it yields CSSSLAETGGHGYTF.

CDR3 residues: CASSASLGPGTDTQYF. The CDR3, as DNA: TGCGCCAGCAGTGCGTCCCTAGGCCCAGGCACAGATACGCAGTATTTT. This chain links TRBV10-2 with TRBJ2-3; D gene uncertain. This CDR3 region has 16 residues. The germline V gene encodes CDR1 WSHSY and CDR2 SAAADI. V was trimmed by 4 bases and J by 1 base, leaving 15 bases between them.

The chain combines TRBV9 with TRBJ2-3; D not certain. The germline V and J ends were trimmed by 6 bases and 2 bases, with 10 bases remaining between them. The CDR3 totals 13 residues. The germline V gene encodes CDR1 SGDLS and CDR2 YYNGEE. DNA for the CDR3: TGTGCCAGCAACGTGGAGCTCACAGATACGCAGTATTTT. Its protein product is CASNVELTDTQYF. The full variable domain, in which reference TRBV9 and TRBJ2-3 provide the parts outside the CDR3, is DSGVTQTPKHLITATGQRVTLRCSPRSGDLSVYWYQQSLDQGLQFLIQYYNGEERAKGNILERFSAQQFPDLHSELNLSSLELGDSALYFCASNVELTDTQYFGPGTRLTVL.

CDR3 coding DNA: TGTGCCAGCAGGCAGGGGGATACTTTATACGAGCAGTACTTC. Its protein product is CASRQGDTLYEQYF. J is TRBJ2-7 and V is TRBV2; 7 positions match TRBD1. V shed 6 bases, J shed 4 bases, and the junction held 9 bases outside the gene matches. Germline loops: CDR1 SNHLY, CDR2 FYNNEI. The CDR3 totals 14 residues.

The CDR3 nucleotides are TGTGCCAGCAGTTCAAGCGCGACAGGGCGCTATGGCTACACCTTC. Translated: CASSSSATGRYGYTF. The chain links TRBV27 to TRBJ1-2; TRBD1 matches 7 bases. The CDR3 has 15 amino acids. Germline CDR1 MNHEY, CDR2 SMNVEV (reference sequence). V gave up 4 bases and J gave up 4 bases; unmatched junction bases: 9.

DNA for the CDR3: TGTGCCAGCAGCCGCCAGGGGGCGGATGGCTACACCTTC. This translates into CASSRQGADGYTF. The chain joins TRBV7-2 to TRBJ1-2, with 8 nucleotides matching TRBD1. The CDR3 length is 13 residues. V lost 5 bases and J lost 6; bases outside the gene matches: 5. Germline V gene sequence: CDR1 SGHTA, CDR2 FQGNSA.

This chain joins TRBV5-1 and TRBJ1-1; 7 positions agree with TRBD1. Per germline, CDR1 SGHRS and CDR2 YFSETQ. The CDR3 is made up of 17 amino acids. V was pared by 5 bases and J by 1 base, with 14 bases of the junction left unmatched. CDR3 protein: CASSPKGAGLGNTEAFF. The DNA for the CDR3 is TGCGCCAGCAGTCCCAAGGGGGCTGGGCTCGGGAACACTGAAGCTTTCTTT.

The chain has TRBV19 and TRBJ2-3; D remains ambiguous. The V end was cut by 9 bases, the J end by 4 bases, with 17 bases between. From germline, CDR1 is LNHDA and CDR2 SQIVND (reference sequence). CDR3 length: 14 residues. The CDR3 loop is CASTENSVPDTQYF. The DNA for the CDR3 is TGTGCCAGCACCGAGAATTCCGTCCCAGATACGCAGTATTTT. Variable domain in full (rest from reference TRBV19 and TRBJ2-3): DGGITQSPKYLFRKEGQNVTLSCEQNLNHDAMYWYRQDPGQGLRLIYYSQIVNDFQKGDIAEGYSVSREKKESFPLTVTSAQKNPTAFYLCASTENSVPDTQYFGPGTRLTVL.

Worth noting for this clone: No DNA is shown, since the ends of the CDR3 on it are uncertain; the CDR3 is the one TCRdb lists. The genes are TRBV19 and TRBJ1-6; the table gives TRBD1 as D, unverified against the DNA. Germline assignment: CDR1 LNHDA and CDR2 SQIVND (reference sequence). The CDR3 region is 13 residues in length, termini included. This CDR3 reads CASSILANSPLHF.

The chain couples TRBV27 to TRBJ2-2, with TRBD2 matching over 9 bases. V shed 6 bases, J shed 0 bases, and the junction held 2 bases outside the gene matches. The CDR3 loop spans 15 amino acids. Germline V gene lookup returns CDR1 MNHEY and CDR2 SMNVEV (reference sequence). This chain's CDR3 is CASSEREANTGELFF. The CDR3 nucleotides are TGTGCCAGCAGCGAGCGGGAGGCGAACACCGGGGAGCTGTTTTTT.

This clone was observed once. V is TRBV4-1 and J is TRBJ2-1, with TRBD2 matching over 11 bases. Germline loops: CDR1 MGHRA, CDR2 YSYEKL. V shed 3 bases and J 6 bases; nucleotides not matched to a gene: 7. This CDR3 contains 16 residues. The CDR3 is CASSQALAGGTNEQFF. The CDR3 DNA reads TGCGCCAGCAGCCAGGCCCTAGCGGGAGGAACCAATGAGCAGTTCTTC.

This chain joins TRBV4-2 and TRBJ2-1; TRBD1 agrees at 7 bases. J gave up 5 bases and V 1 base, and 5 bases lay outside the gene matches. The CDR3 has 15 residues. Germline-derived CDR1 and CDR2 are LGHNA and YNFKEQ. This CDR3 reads CASSQGTGSHNEQFF. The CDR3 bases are TGTGCCAGCAGCCAAGGGACAGGTTCCCACAATGAGCAGTTCTTC.